This TCR beta chain was profiled in a study of CXCR3-negative and CXCR3-positive naive CD8 T cells. In regard to this clonotype: Its antigen is unidentified.

Via 5' RACE with UMI labels, TRB cDNA libraries were prepared. For each CDR3 protein, TCRdb gives one entry from its re-call of the 5' RACE reads, without DNA. The specimen's table records approximately 59,000 distinct CDR3 sequences. The CDR3 is 13 residues long. The germline gives CDR1 SEHNR, CDR2 FQNEAQ (reference sequence). The study's findings and limits: TRB CDR3 hydrophobicity was greater in CXCR3-positive naive cells than in CXCR3-negative naive cells.

The chain combines TRBV7-9 with TRBJ2-1. This TCR derives from a human donor in good health. Some clones in this sample may be carry-over from other donors' samples. Specimen: naive CXCR3+ CD8+ T cells from blood. The subset was: CD45RO-CCR7+CD27+CD95- naive CD8+ T cells expressing CXCR3 (TNR3+). CDR3 sequence reads: CASSTRKVDEQFF. Full variable domain (rest looked up from reference TRBV7-9 and TRBJ2-1): DTGVSQNPRHKITKRGQNVTFRCDPISEHNRLYWYRQTLGQGPEFLTYFQNEAQLEKSRLLSDRFSAERPKGSFSTLEIQRTEQGDSAMYLCASSTRKVDEQFFGPGTRLTVL.